This TCR beta chain was retrieved from a study of type 1 regulatory T cells. About the study: This in vitro CD4 product, T-allo10, is enriched for Tr1 cells and alloantigen-specific. Findings of the study overall: Compared with non-Tr1 cells, Tr1 cells showed a narrower TCR repertoire.

TCRdb recomputed calls from the reads with MiXCR, one row per CDR3 protein. The sample records about 71,000 distinct CDR3 sequences, less than 25% being singletons. In germline, CDR1 is SGHRS, CDR2 YFSETQ. This CDR3 contains 14 residues. Trimming left V 0 bases short and J 7 bases short, with 8 bases between. This clonotype was counted between two and nine times. Its antigen is as yet unknown. The sequence was obtained from a human donor in good health. The rearrangement uses TRBV5-1 and TRBJ1-6; D is unresolved. Sequencing was performed on cultured type 1 regulatory T (Tr1) cells, either the whole culture or a sorted fraction (not recorded which). This CDR3 is CASSLGRGNSPLHF. The CDR3 DNA follows: TGCGCCAGCAGCTTGGGACGCGGAAATTCACCCCTCCACTTT.